This T cell receptor beta chain was observed in a study of CD8 T cells in ankylosing spondylitis. TCRdb ran MiXCR on the 5' RACE reads and lists one entry per CDR3 protein. This table holds 250,000 or so distinct CDR3 sequences, 18% found once. V was cut by 7 bases and J by 0 bases, with 12 bases left in between. Per the germline V gene, CDR1 is MGHRA and CDR2 is YSYEKL. The length of the CDR3 is 14 residues. This TCR came from a male donor with ankylosing spondylitis or in good health (not recorded which). The sample comprised blood, either unsorted or a sorted T cell fraction (not recorded which). This chain connects TRBV4-1 to TRBJ1-1; tentative D call: TRBD1 (5 bases). CDR3 coding DNA: TGCGCCAGCACGCAGGGTAGATTGAACACTGAAGCTTTCTTT. The encoded protein is CASTQGRLNTEAFF.